One sample yielded the 5 T cell receptor beta chains listed below, sequenced in a study of blood T cell repertoires in COVID-19. Some clones are missing from TCRdb's copy, which holds only in-frame ones; the method was immunoSEQ multiplex PCR. The sample yields 110,000 or so clones, 60% to 85% seen once. Material for sequencing was peripheral blood. These receptors were collected from a woman in her forties with acute or convalescent COVID-19.

CDR3 DNA: TGTGCCAGCAGTCCCGTTCCCGGGGAAGCTTTCTTT. This codes for CASSPVPGEAFF. J is TRBJ1-1 and V is TRBV6-2 or TRBV6-3, with no clear D. The germline V gene has CDR1 MNHEY and CDR2 SVGEGT. The CDR3 consists of 12 residues. The germline V and J ends were trimmed by 5 bases and 8 bases, with 12 bases remaining between them.

V is TRBV9 and J is TRBJ2-6; no clear D gene. Trimming shortened V by 0 bases and J by 1 base, and 8 bases separated the two germline ends. The CDR3 runs to 16 residues. Germline lookup yields CDR1 SGDLS and CDR2 YYNGEE. DNA for the CDR3: TGTGCCAGCAGCGTAGCTGTAGATTCTGGGGCCAACGTCCTGACTTTC. Translating it yields CASSVAVDSGANVLTF.

The chain combines TRBV19 with TRBJ1-1, with D unresolved. This CDR3 is 13 amino acids long. Germline-derived CDR1 and CDR2 are LNHDA and SQIVND (reference sequence). Between the trimmed V and J ends, which lost 4 bases and 7 bases, there was a span of 13 bases. The CDR3 loop is CASSTEVVREAFF. In nucleotides, the CDR3 is TGTGCCAGTAGTACTGAAGTGGTGCGTGAAGCTTTCTTT.

This chain joins TRBV5-6 and TRBJ2-3; the D gene is possibly TRBD1 (5 bases). The V gene lost 7 bases and the J gene lost 0 bases, with 12 bases spanning the gap. In germline, CDR1 is SGHDT, CDR2 YYEEEE. The CDR3 runs 14 residues. The CDR3 protein is CASRGRVSTDTQYF. The CDR3 DNA reads TGTGCCAGCCGTGGCAGGGTCAGCACAGATACGCAGTATTTT.

V gene TRBV5-4 combines with J gene TRBJ2-5; 11 bases agree with TRBD2. V trimming: 4 bases; J trimming: 0 bases; junction bases outside the gene matches: 8. Germline V lookup: CDR1 SGHNT, CDR2 YYREEE (reference sequence). This CDR3 region has 17 residues. The chain's CDR3 is CASSALAGGPNQETQYF. The CDR3 DNA reads TGTGCCAGCAGCGCCTTAGCGGGGGGGCCGAACCAAGAGACCCAGTACTTC.